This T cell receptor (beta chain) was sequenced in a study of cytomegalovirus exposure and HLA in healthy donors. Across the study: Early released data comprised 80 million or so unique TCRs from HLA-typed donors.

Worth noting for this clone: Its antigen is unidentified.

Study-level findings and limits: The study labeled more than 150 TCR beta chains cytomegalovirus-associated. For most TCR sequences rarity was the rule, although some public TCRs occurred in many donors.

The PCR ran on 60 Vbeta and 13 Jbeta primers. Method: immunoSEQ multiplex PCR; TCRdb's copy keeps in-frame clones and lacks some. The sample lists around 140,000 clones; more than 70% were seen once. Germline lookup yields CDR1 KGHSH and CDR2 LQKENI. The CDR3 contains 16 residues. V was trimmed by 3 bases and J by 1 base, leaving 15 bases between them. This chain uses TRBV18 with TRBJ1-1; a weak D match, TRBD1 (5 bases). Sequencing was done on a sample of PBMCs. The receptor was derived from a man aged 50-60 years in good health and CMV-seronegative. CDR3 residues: CASSPTGQKKNTEAFF. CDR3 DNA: TGTGCCAGCTCACCGACCGGACAAAAAAAGAACACTGAAGCTTTCTTT.